Presented here are 30 T cell receptor beta chains from one specimen sequenced in a study of blood T cell repertoires in COVID-19. The assay was immunoSEQ multiplex PCR, and TCRdb's table has in-frame clones only and misses some. The sample includes roughly 180,000 clones, approximately 79% seen only once; the top ten take roughly a sixth. Sequenced material: peripheral blood. These receptors originate from a man in his 60s with active or convalescent COVID-19.

The chain employs TRBV28 and TRBJ1-4; D is uncertain. The germline gives CDR1 MDHEN, CDR2 SYDVKM. The CDR3 contains 16 residues. Trimming took 6 bases from V and 0 from J, leaving 14 bases between them. CDR3 coding DNA: TGTGCCAGCAGCCCCCCAACAGTGGCAACTAATGAAAAACTGTTTTTT. Translation: CASSPPTVATNEKLFF. The full variable domain, its missing parts supplied by reference TRBV28 and TRBJ1-4, is DVKVTQSSRYLVKRTGEKVFLECVQDMDHENMFWYRQDPGLGLRLIYFSYDVKMKEKGDIPEGYSVSREKKERFSLILESASTNQTSMYLCASSPPTVATNEKLFFGSGTQLSVL.

The CDR3 loop is CASSEGSGLYQETQYF. The DNA for the CDR3 is TGTGCCAGCAGTGAAGGAAGCGGGTTGTACCAAGAGACCCAGTACTTC. The V gene is TRBV6-1, the J gene TRBJ2-5, with a tentative D call TRBD2 (6 bases). This CDR3 has 16 residues. Germline assignment: CDR1 MNHNS and CDR2 SASEGT. V lost 1 base to trimming and J lost 0 bases, with 12 bases between them.

V gene TRBV7-8 combines with J gene TRBJ2-6, with no clear D. V gave up 5 bases and J gave up 0 bases, with 8 bases separating them. The CDR3 extends over 15 amino acids. Germline CDR1 and CDR2: SGHVS and FQNEAQ. The CDR3 coding sequence is TGTGCCAGCAGCCTACAGATCTCTGGGGCCAACGTCCTGACTTTC. This gives the protein CASSLQISGANVLTF. Combining the CDR3 with reference TRBV7-8 and TRBJ2-6 gives the whole variable domain GAGVSQSPRYKVAKRGQDVALRCDPISGHVSLFWYQQALGQGPEFLTYFQNEAQLDKSGLPSDRFFAERPEGSVSTLKIQRTQQEDSAVYLCASSLQISGANVLTFGAGSRLTVL.

This chain joins TRBV2 and TRBJ1-1; perhaps TRBD1 as D (5 bases). Germline V gene sequence: CDR1 SNHLY, CDR2 FYNNEI. V was trimmed by 7 bases and J by 0 bases, leaving 9 bases between them. This CDR3 has 13 amino acids. In DNA form, the CDR3 reads TGTGCCAGCAATCGACAGCTGAACACTGAAGCTTTCTTT. This translates into CASNRQLNTEAFF.

The chain links TRBV28 to TRBJ2-7, with 7 bases aligning to TRBD2. Trimming removed 8 bases from V and 2 bases from J; junction bases left unmatched: 3. There are 12 residues in the CDR3. Germline V lookup: CDR1 MDHEN, CDR2 SYDVKM. The CDR3 coding sequence is TGTGCCAGCGGGAGGGGTCCCTACGAGCAGTACTTC. Translated: CASGRGPYEQYF.

This rearrangement joins TRBV7-6 to TRBJ2-2; TRBD2 matches at 7 bases. The J segment lost 6 bases and the V segment lost 5 bases, leaving 12 bases of the junction unmatched. The CDR3 extends over 16 amino acids. Germline values: CDR1 SGHVS, CDR2 FNYEAQ. The CDR3 nucleotides are TGTGCCAGCAGCCCTTGGGGCGGGAGCGGGGCCGGGGAGCTGTTTTTT. It codes for CASSPWGGSGAGELFF.

The V gene is TRBV7-2, the J gene TRBJ2-7; D is unresolved. The V end was cut by 3 bases, the J end by 3 bases, with 9 bases between. The CDR3 is 13 residues long. Germline CDR1 reads SGHTA; CDR2 reads FQGNSA. CDR3 loop: CASSFTSNYEQYF. The CDR3 region has the DNA TGTGCCAGCAGCTTTACTTCGAACTACGAGCAGTACTTC. Filled out from reference TRBV7-2 and TRBJ2-7, the complete variable domain reads GAGVSQSPSNKVTEKGKDVELRCDPISGHTALYWYRQSLGQGLEFLIYFQGNSAPDKSGLPSDRFSAERTGGSVSTLTIQRTQQEDSAVYLCASSFTSNYEQYFGPGTRLTVT.

This rearrangement joins TRBV4-1 to TRBJ2-3; 7 bases map to TRBD2. CDR1 and CDR2 from the germline V gene are MGHRA and YSYEKL. This CDR3 region has 17 residues. With 0 bases clipped from V and 3 bases from J, the junction kept 9 bases outside the gene matches. The CDR3 loop reads CASSQDGAGERTDTQYF. DNA for the CDR3: TGCGCCAGCAGCCAAGATGGGGCGGGAGAGAGAACAGATACGCAGTATTTT.

The V and J genes are TRBV18 and TRBJ2-2, with D perhaps TRBD1 (5 bases). Trimming left V 6 bases short and J 5 bases short, with 10 bases between. The germline V gene has CDR1 KGHSH and CDR2 LQKENI. CDR3 length equals 13 residues. CDR3 loop: CASSSKGTGELFF. The CDR3 nucleotides read TGTGCCAGCTCCTCTAAGGGGACCGGGGAGCTGTTTTTT.

V gene TRBV5-4 combines with J gene TRBJ2-3, with a possible D match to TRBD2 (5 bases). Per germline, CDR1 SGHNT and CDR2 YYREEE (reference sequence). The CDR3 totals 13 residues. Trimming took 7 bases from V and 3 from J, leaving 12 bases between them. The CDR3 nucleotides read TGTGCCAGCGGAAGCGGCCGGACAGATACGCAGTATTTT. Protein: CASGSGRTDTQYF.

This chain joins TRBV30 and TRBJ1-1; a possible D gene is TRBD1 (5 bases). The germline CDR1 and CDR2 sequences are GTSNPN and SVGIG (reference sequence). The germline V and J ends were trimmed by 2 bases and 2 bases, with 12 bases remaining between them. This CDR3 has 14 amino acids. Here the CDR3 DNA reads TGTGCCTGGAGTCTTAGGAGGGGCAACACTGAAGCTTTCTTT. Protein product: CAWSLRRGNTEAFF.

The rearrangement joins TRBV9 to TRBJ1-2; D perhaps matches TRBD1 (6 bases). The CDR3 runs 14 residues. CDR1 SGDLS and CDR2 YYNGEE come from the germline V gene. The germline V and J ends were trimmed by 0 bases and 4 bases, with 10 bases remaining between them. CDR3 nucleotides: TGTGCCAGCAGCGTAGCCCAGGGGAGCTATGGCTACACCTTC. As protein: CASSVAQGSYGYTF.

This sequence joins TRBV5-1 and TRBJ2-5, with 8 positions matching TRBD2. Per the germline V gene, CDR1 is SGHRS and CDR2 is YFSETQ. Losses at the gene ends were 5 bases for V and 5 bases for J; bases not matched to a gene: 11. The CDR3 totals 15 residues. CDR3 protein: CASRGGLAMRETQYF. CDR3 DNA: TGCGCCAGCAGAGGTGGACTAGCTATGCGGGAGACCCAGTACTTC.

The rearrangement links TRBV12-3 or TRBV12-4 to TRBJ2-5; no definite D call. The CDR3 length is 11 residues. Trimming took off 5 bases at V and 5 bases at J, with 6 bases between the two ends. Here the CDR3 reads CASSPKETQYF. The DNA for the CDR3 is TGTGCCAGCAGTCCTAAGGAGACCCAGTACTTC.

V usage is TRBV2 and J usage is TRBJ2-5, with 10 bases fitting TRBD2. This CDR3 is 15 amino acids long. The germline V gene encodes CDR1 SNHLY and CDR2 FYNNEI. V trimming: 6 bases; J trimming: 5 bases; junction bases outside the gene matches: 9. The CDR3 protein is CASRPPGLARETQYF. CDR3 coding DNA: TGTGCCAGCAGACCCCCGGGACTAGCGCGGGAGACCCAGTACTTC.

The chain is built from TRBV14 and TRBJ2-5; no definite D call. Germline V gene data show CDR1 as SGHDN and CDR2 as FVKESK. V was clipped by 1 base and J by 5 bases, with 5 bases between them. The CDR3 sequence is 12 residues long. The CDR3 sequence is CASSQVFETQYF. The CDR3 DNA is TGTGCCAGCAGCCAAGTATTTGAGACCCAGTACTTC.

The V and J genes are TRBV27 and TRBJ1-1; no firm D call. Germline loops: CDR1 MNHEY, CDR2 SMNVEV (reference sequence). Between the trimmed V and J ends, which lost 11 bases and 3 bases, there was a span of 16 bases. The CDR3 is made up of 13 amino acids. The CDR3 loop is CAASNYHDTEAFF. In nucleotides, the CDR3 is TGTGCCGCCAGCAACTATCACGACACTGAAGCTTTCTTT.

J is TRBJ1-2 and V is TRBV7-9, with a possible D match to TRBD1 (6 bases). Germline CDR1 reads SEHNR; CDR2 reads FQNEAQ (reference sequence). The CDR3 contains 15 residues. Deletions cut 2 bases from V and 2 bases from J, with 12 bases between. The CDR3 nucleotides are TGTGCCAGCAGCTTATCAGGGGCCCACAACTATGGCTACACCTTC. It is translated as CASSLSGAHNYGYTF.

The count of this clone is one. This chain connects TRBV11-1 to TRBJ2-7, with 12 bases lining up with TRBD1. V trimming: 5 bases; J trimming: 6 bases; junction bases outside the gene matches: 5. CDR1 is SGHAT, CDR2 FQDESV, per germline (reference sequence). CDR3 size: 14 residues. This CDR3 is CASSPGTGGREQYF. The CDR3, as DNA: TGTGCCAGCAGCCCCGGGACAGGGGGCCGCGAGCAGTACTTC. The whole variable domain, remainder taken from reference TRBV11-1 and TRBJ2-7, is EAEVAQSPRYKITEKSQAVAFWCDPISGHATLYWYRQILGQGPELLVQFQDESVVDDSQLPKDRFSAERLKGVDSTLKIQPAELGDSAMYLCASSPGTGGREQYFGPGTRLTVT.

This sequence joins TRBV5-8 and TRBJ1-1; D gene ambiguous. The germline CDR1 and CDR2 sequences are SGHTS and YDEGEE. V lost 0 bases, J lost 11 bases, and 20 bases lay in between. The CDR3 covers 15 residues. CDR3 sequence: CASSLDPDTGFWAFF. The CDR3, as DNA: TGTGCCAGCAGCTTGGATCCAGACACCGGCTTTTGGGCTTTCTTT. Using reference TRBV5-8 and TRBJ1-1 for the parts outside the CDR3, the full variable domain is EAGVTQSPTHLIKTRGQQATLRCSPISGHTSVYWYQQALGLGLQFLLWYDEGEERNRGNFPPRFSGRQFPNYSSELNVNALELEDSALYLCASSLDPDTGFWAFFGQGTRLTVV.

The genes are TRBV16 and TRBJ2-7; D gene ambiguous. Between the trimmed V and J ends, which lost 0 bases and 2 bases, there was a span of 2 bases. The CDR3 loop spans 12 amino acids. The germline V gene has CDR1 KGHSY and CDR2 FQNENV. The CDR3 loop reads CASSQSAYEQYF. The DNA for the CDR3 is TGTGCCAGCAGCCAATCCGCCTACGAGCAGTACTTC.

This clone was found many times. The chain joins TRBV4-1 to TRBJ1-4; tentatively, D is TRBD1 (6 bases). V shed 2 bases and J shed 7 bases, with 17 bases lying between them. The germline CDR1 and CDR2 sequences are MGHRA and YSYEKL. CDR3 length: 16 amino acids. Here the CDR3 reads CASSQSGGGRGEKLFF. The CDR3 coding sequence is TGCGCCAGCAGCCAATCAGGCGGTGGCAGGGGTGAAAAACTGTTTTTT.

The chain has TRBV30 and TRBJ2-7, with TRBD2 matching 16 bases. Losses at the gene ends were 5 bases for V and 6 bases for J; bases not matched to a gene: 7. The CDR3 totals 15 residues. Germline V gives CDR1 GTSNPN, CDR2 SVGIG (reference sequence). The CDR3 coding sequence is TGTGCCTGGTCCTGGGGACTAGCGGGAGGGCCCGAGCAGTACTTC. It translates to CAWSWGLAGGPEQYF.

The chain uses TRBV5-6 and TRBJ2-1, with 13 nucleotides matching TRBD2. The CDR3 consists of 18 residues. The germline V gene has CDR1 SGHDT and CDR2 YYEEEE. Unmatched junction bases numbered 12, after V lost 4 bases and J lost 5 bases. Here the CDR3 reads CASSPPTSGRAFNNEQFF. The CDR3 DNA reads as TGTGCCAGCAGCCCACCAACTAGCGGGAGGGCCTTCAACAATGAGCAGTTCTTC.

In this sample, this clone turned up once. The rearrangement joins TRBV7-2 to TRBJ2-3; the D gene is possibly TRBD1 (5 bases). Germline assignment: CDR1 SGHTA and CDR2 FQGNSA. The V end lost 8 bases, the J end lost 0 bases, and 15 bases lay between the germline ends. This CDR3 is built from 15 residues. CDR3 DNA sequence: TGTGCCAGCGCTACCAGGGCAGCTAGCACAGATACGCAGTATTTT. The encoded protein is CASATRAASTDTQYF.

V usage is TRBV5-1 and J usage is TRBJ2-2; TRBD2 matches 11 bases. Germline V CDR1 and CDR2: SGHRS, YFSETQ. This CDR3 contains 17 residues. V was pared by 5 bases and J by 4 bases, with 10 bases of the junction left unmatched. The CDR3 coding sequence is TGCGCCAGCAGGAGTACTAGCGGGAGAGATTCCACCGGGGAGCTGTTTTTT. Its protein is CASRSTSGRDSTGELFF.

The sample holds a few counts of this clone. The genes are TRBV24-1 and TRBJ2-3; TRBD2 matches 8 bases. The V segment lost 5 bases and the J segment 5 bases; nucleotides outside the gene matches: 8. Per germline, CDR1 KGHDR and CDR2 SFDVKD. This CDR3 comprises 15 residues. The CDR3 DNA sequence: TGTGCCACCAGTGCAGCGGGAGAGGGGGAAGATACGCAGTATTTT. Translated: CATSAAGEGEDTQYF.

This clone showed up just once. The CDR3 DNA reads as TGTGCCAGCCTTAGCGGGAGGGCCAAGGCGGACATTCAGTACTTC. This translates into CASLSGRAKADIQYF. The chain couples TRBV28 to TRBJ2-4, with 11 bases identical to TRBD2. The ends lost 8 bases at V and 8 bases at J; junction bases unmatched: 11. The CDR3 is 15 amino acids. CDR1 is MDHEN and CDR2 is SYDVKM in the germline V gene.

The chain couples TRBV4-3 to TRBJ2-1; 12 nucleotides align to TRBD2. CDR1 is LGHNA and CDR2 is YSLEER in the germline V gene. Germline trimming cut 3 bases from V and 4 bases from J; bases unmatched to any gene: 1. The CDR3 extends over 15 amino acids. The CDR3 sequence is CASSQTSGGYNEQFF. DNA for the CDR3: TGCGCCAGCAGCCAGACTAGCGGGGGATACAATGAGCAGTTCTTC.

The chain has TRBV5-1 and TRBJ1-1; no reliable D call. Germline V lookup: CDR1 SGHRS, CDR2 YFSETQ. CDR3 size: 14 residues. V shed 3 bases and J shed 3 bases, with 12 bases lying between them. CDR3: CASSSSSSDTEAFF. The CDR3 nucleotides are TGCGCCAGCAGCTCGAGTAGCTCTGACACTGAAGCTTTCTTT.